This record covers a single T cell receptor (beta chain). Its cognate antigen is unknown. Each CDR3 protein gets one entry in TCRdb, which reprocessed the 5' RACE reads and gives no DNA. This sample contains about 440,000 distinct CDR3 sequences. The length of the CDR3 is 16 residues. Germline CDR1 SGHTA, CDR2 FQGTGA. This entry belongs to a study of monozygotic twins with inflammatory bowel disease. Points from the study as a whole: Clonotype sharing was lower in IBD patients than healthy twins, most markedly with disease activity. Repertoire similarity did not differ between concordant and discordant twins, possibly owing to limited power.

The sample was blood. This chain uses TRBV7-3 with TRBJ2-3; TCRdb returns TRBD2, unconfirmable since there is no DNA. The TCR sequence derives from a human donor with ulcerative colitis or Crohn's disease, or a healthy co-twin of an affected twin (not recorded which). The CDR3 loop is CASSFVSGGARDTQYF.